The clone carrying this T cell receptor beta chain was seen a handful of times. This record belongs to a study of blood T cell repertoires in COVID-19. On the study more broadly: The origin of the acute and convalescent COVID-19 samples was the United States, Italy and Spain. The cDNA or gDNA used as material had been derived from T cells, B-cell-depleted T cells, or PBMCs.

Authors' processing steps: Nucleated cell number was recorded as an estimate derived from reference gene primer amplification. Repertoires were generated with immunoSEQ multiplex PCR, while TCRdb's copy carries only in-frame clones and drops some. V, J and clone size are those of that table, while D and trimming were read from the DNA. The data show 60,000 to 90,000 clones, around 74% seen once. The TCR was taken from a human donor with acute or convalescent COVID-19. The donor label of this sample is uncertain. The sequenced material came from peripheral blood.

CDR3 in DNA: TGTGCCACCAGCAGAGATCAGACTAGCGGCACAGATACGCAGTATTTT. Translating it yields CATSRDQTSGTDTQYF. The chain employs TRBV15 and TRBJ2-3; 8 bases line up with TRBD2. The CDR3 extends over 16 amino acids. Germline V lookup: CDR1 LNHNV, CDR2 YYDKDF (reference sequence). V trimming: 0 bases; J trimming: 1 base; junction bases outside the gene matches: 3.